Presented here are 30 T cell receptor beta chains from one specimen sequenced in a study of blood T cell repertoires in COVID-19. This table comes from immunoSEQ multiplex PCR, and its TCRdb copy is limited to in-frame clones, with some not included. The data show tens of thousands of clones, about four fifths seen once. Source material: peripheral blood. The receptors derive from a man between 65 and 85 years old with COVID-19, enrolled during active disease.

The chain couples TRBV5-5 to TRBJ2-7; D gene unclear. V shed 0 bases and J shed 6 bases, with 13 bases lying between them. There are 14 residues in the CDR3. Germline V CDR1 and CDR2: SGHKS, YYEKEE (reference sequence). CDR3: CASSLATSVTEQYF. In nucleotides, the CDR3 is TGTGCCAGCAGCTTGGCCACCTCAGTCACCGAGCAGTACTTC. Based on the CDR3 plus reference TRBV5-5 and TRBJ2-7, the full variable domain is DAGVTQSPTHLIKTRGQQVTLRCSPISGHKSVSWYQQVLGQGPQFIFQYYEKEERGRGNFPDRFSARQFPNYSSELNVNALLLGDSALYLCASSLATSVTEQYFGPGTRLTVT.

The chain employs TRBV6-6 and TRBJ2-5; 8 bases map to TRBD2. Germline V lookup: CDR1 MNHNY, CDR2 SVGAGI (reference sequence). The CDR3 is made up of 14 amino acids. Losses at the gene ends were 6 bases for V and 0 bases for J; bases not matched to a gene: 3. The CDR3 here is CASRLAGNQETQYF. The CDR3 DNA reads TGTGCCAGCAGGTTAGCGGGGAACCAAGAGACCCAGTACTTC.

This chain joins TRBV30 and TRBJ1-2; 7 nucleotides agree with TRBD1. Trimming cost V 3 bases and J 8 bases; bases outside gene matches: 3. This CDR3 has 11 amino acids. Germline loops: CDR1 GTSNPN, CDR2 SVGIG (reference sequence). DNA for the CDR3: TGTGCCTGGAGCACAGGGGACGGCTACACCTTC. Protein sequence: CAWSTGDGYTF.

This clone has a handful of counts. The V call is TRBV14, the J call TRBJ1-3, with D uncertain. Trimming removed 1 base from V and 5 bases from J, with 6 bases in between. This CDR3 has 13 residues. Germline V gives CDR1 SGHDN, CDR2 FVKESK. The CDR3 region is CASSQVNRNTIYF. CDR3 DNA sequence: TGTGCCAGCAGCCAAGTTAATAGAAACACCATATATTTT.

The V call is TRBV6-2 or TRBV6-3, the J call TRBJ1-1; 12 bases map to TRBD1. This CDR3 has 15 amino acids. Trimming took 5 bases from V and 4 from J; bases not matched to a gene: 5. Germline V CDR1 and CDR2: MNHEY, SVGEGT. As DNA, the CDR3 is TGTGCCAGCAGTCGATGGGGACAGGGGGCCACTGAAGCTTTCTTT. Translating it yields CASSRWGQGATEAFF.

The chain uses TRBV7-3 and TRBJ2-3; 9 bases agree with TRBD1. J gave up 9 bases and V 2 bases, and 6 bases lay outside the gene matches. The germline V gene has CDR1 SGHTA and CDR2 FQGTGA. The CDR3 extends over 14 amino acids. As DNA, the CDR3 is TGTGCCAGCAGCTTAGGAACAGGGGGCGGCACGCAGTATTTT. Protein: CASSLGTGGGTQYF.

The CDR3 nucleotides are TGCAGTGCTAGTCGGGGGGTCTCTGGAAACACCATATATTTT. Residues: CSASRGVSGNTIYF. The rearrangement uses TRBV20-1 and TRBJ1-3; possibly TRBD1 for D (5 bases). Germline V gene lookup returns CDR1 DFQATT and CDR2 SNEGSKA (reference sequence). The CDR3 extends over 14 amino acids. V shed 3 bases and J shed 0 bases, with 9 bases lying between them.

The rearrangement uses TRBV5-4 and TRBJ1-2; a possible D gene is TRBD1 (6 bases). CDR3 length: 17 residues. The V end was cut by 6 bases, the J end by 0 bases, with 21 bases between. The germline V gene encodes CDR1 SGHNT and CDR2 YYREEE (reference sequence). This CDR3 reads CASTQGGGGIANYGYTF. The CDR3 DNA follows: TGTGCCAGCACCCAAGGGGGGGGCGGAATAGCTAACTATGGCTACACCTTC.

The chain has TRBV19 and TRBJ2-3; 7 bases agree with TRBD2. V shed 7 bases and J 2 bases; nucleotides not matched to a gene: 9. Germline CDR1 and CDR2: LNHDA and SQIVND (reference sequence). This CDR3 region has 15 residues. The CDR3 loop is CASTGAGRVTDTQYF. In nucleotides, the CDR3 is TGTGCCAGTACAGGAGCGGGGAGAGTCACAGATACGCAGTATTTT.

The J gene is TRBJ1-1, the V gene TRBV2, with D hard to call. The CDR3 extends over 13 amino acids. Germline loops: CDR1 SNHLY, CDR2 FYNNEI. With 6 bases removed from V and 5 bases from J, the gap between germline ends came to 13 bases. In DNA form, the CDR3 reads TGTGCCAGCAGCGAATACTTCGGGACTGAAGCTTTCTTT. Residues: CASSEYFGTEAFF.

V gene TRBV3-1 (or the pseudogene TRBV3-2) combines with J gene TRBJ1-2, with no clear D. The V gene's germline CDR1 is LGHDT and CDR2 YNNKEL (reference sequence). This CDR3 comprises 12 residues. V lost 4 bases to trimming and J lost 5 bases, with 8 bases between them. The CDR3 DNA follows: TGTGCCAGCAGCCTACAGTCTTATGGCTACACCTTC. It encodes CASSLQSYGYTF.

The chain joins TRBV5-4 to TRBJ1-3; D may be TRBD1 (5 bases). Germline lookup yields CDR1 SGHNT and CDR2 YYREEE (reference sequence). Trimming removed 7 bases from V and 2 bases from J, with 10 bases in between. The CDR3 sequence is 13 residues long. The CDR3 DNA reads TGTGCCAGCGGCCAGGGTACTGGAAACACCATATATTTT. This encodes CASGQGTGNTIYF.

This clone occurred a few times. This rearrangement joins TRBV29-1 to TRBJ1-3; 7 positions agree with TRBD1. The germline V gene encodes CDR1 SQVTM and CDR2 ANQGSEA. The CDR3 runs to 15 residues. Trimming cost V 6 bases and J 0 bases; bases outside gene matches: 8. As DNA, the CDR3 is TGCAGCGTAGCCGGGACAGACAGCTCTGGAAACACCATATATTTT. Residues: CSVAGTDSSGNTIYF. The variable domain in full, with the rest retrieved from reference TRBV29-1 and TRBJ1-3, is SAVISQKPSRDICQRGTSLTIQCQVDSQVTMMFWYRQQPGQSLTLIATANQGSEATYESGFVIDKFPISRPNLTFSTLTVSNMSPEDSSIYLCSVAGTDSSGNTIYFGEGSWLTVV.

The V gene is TRBV7-2, the J gene TRBJ1-5; D perhaps matches TRBD1 (6 bases). Trimming pared 6 bases from V and 4 bases from J, leaving 10 bases between. CDR3 size: 13 residues. From germline, CDR1 is SGHTA and CDR2 FQGNSA. The CDR3 DNA follows: TGTGCCAGCAGACAGGGCGGGAATCAGCCCCAGCATTTT. Protein product: CASRQGGNQPQHF.

This chain uses TRBV3-1 (or the pseudogene TRBV3-2) with TRBJ2-5, with 15 bases fitting TRBD2. After removal of 4 bases from V and 4 bases from J, the junction contained 13 bases not matched to a gene. Germline V lookup: CDR1 LGHDT, CDR2 YNNKEL (reference sequence). This CDR3 has 19 residues. The CDR3 loop is CASSPWGLAGGLGRETQYF. As DNA, the CDR3 is TGTGCCAGCAGCCCCTGGGGACTAGCGGGGGGTTTAGGTAGAGAGACCCAGTACTTC.

Of note for this clone: At the DNA level, this CDR3 is encoded by other sequences in the same sample as well. The V call is TRBV5-1, the J call TRBJ1-2; 9 bases agree with TRBD1. With V trimmed by 4 bases and J by 8 bases, 9 bases remained unmatched. There are 14 residues in the CDR3. Germline V CDR1 and CDR2: SGHRS, YFSETQ. CDR3 sequence: CASSLGQGVLGYTF. For the CDR3, the DNA is TGCGCCAGCAGCCTGGGACAGGGAGTATTAGGCTACACCTTC.

Within the sample, this clone is large. V gene TRBV2 combines with J gene TRBJ1-5; 7 nucleotides line up with TRBD1. This CDR3 has 14 residues. Losses at the gene ends were 7 bases for V and 5 bases for J; bases not matched to a gene: 8. Germline-derived CDR1 and CDR2 are SNHLY and FYNNEI. The DNA for the CDR3 is TGTGCCAGCAAAGGGCACAGGGGACATCAGCCCCAGCATTTT. Translating it yields CASKGHRGHQPQHF.

The chain links TRBV5-4 to TRBJ2-7; tentatively, D is TRBD2 (6 bases). Trimming shortened V by 0 bases and J by 6 bases, and 16 bases separated the two germline ends. CDR1 is SGHNT and CDR2 is YYREEE in the germline V gene (reference sequence). The CDR3 is 15 residues long. CDR3 loop: CASSLGGGTLIEQYF. The CDR3 DNA follows: TGTGCCAGCAGCTTGGGGGGCGGGACTTTGATCGAGCAGTACTTC. Drawing the rest from reference TRBV5-4 and TRBJ2-7, the complete variable domain is ETGVTQSPTHLIKTRGQQVTLRCSSQSGHNTVSWYQQALGQGPQFIFQYYREEENGRGNFPPRFSGLQFPNYSSELNVNALELDDSALYLCASSLGGGTLIEQYFGPGTRLTVT.

The genes are TRBV3-1 (or the pseudogene TRBV3-2) and TRBJ1-1; the D gene is possibly TRBD1 (6 bases). Trimming took 1 base from V and 1 from J, leaving 10 bases between them. CDR1 LGHDT and CDR2 YNNKEL come from the germline V gene (reference sequence). The CDR3 is made up of 15 amino acids. In nucleotides, the CDR3 is TGTGCCAGCAGCCAAGCCGGGACACGGAACACTGAAGCTTTCTTT. This gives the protein CASSQAGTRNTEAFF.

The chain combines TRBV29-1 with TRBJ1-2, with D tentatively TRBD1 (6 bases). The germline V and J ends were trimmed by 6 bases and 0 bases, with 17 bases remaining between them. Germline lookup yields CDR1 SQVTM and CDR2 ANQGSEA. The CDR3 contains 15 residues. CDR3 nucleotide sequence: TGCAGCGTAACGACAGGCCTTCATACTAACTATGGCTACACCTTC. Translated, it gives CSVTTGLHTNYGYTF.

The chain couples TRBV5-6 to TRBJ1-3, with D uncertain. The CDR3 has 14 residues. Germline lookup yields CDR1 SGHDT and CDR2 YYEEEE. The germline V and J ends were trimmed by 5 bases and 1 base, with 10 bases remaining between them. In nucleotides, the CDR3 is TGTGCCAGCAGAAGTCGAGGATCTGGAAACACCATATATTTT. Protein: CASRSRGSGNTIYF.

As DNA, the CDR3 is TGTGCCAGCAGCTCCCGGGACAGGGGTTTGAAGCAGTACTTC. Translating it yields CASSSRDRGLKQYF. J is TRBJ2-7 and V is TRBV11-2; 10 bases fit TRBD1. The junction had 8 bases not matched to a gene; V was cut back by 4 bases and J by 8 bases. The V gene's germline CDR1 is SGHAT and CDR2 FQNNGV. The CDR3 has 14 amino acids.

This clone was detected many times. This chain uses TRBV12-5 with TRBJ2-2; the D gene is possibly TRBD2 (5 bases). The V end was cut by 4 bases, the J end by 6 bases, with 9 bases between. The CDR3 sequence is 13 residues long. The V gene's germline CDR1 is LGHNT and CDR2 FRNRAP. As DNA, the CDR3 is TGTGCTAGTGGTTGGGAGTCGTCCGGGGAGCTGTTTTTT. Its protein product is CASGWESSGELFF.

This clone has a handful of counts. The chain is built from TRBV9 and TRBJ1-3; 11 bases agree with TRBD1. The CDR3 extends over 18 amino acids. Germline CDR1 SGDLS, CDR2 YYNGEE. Trimming at V came to 3 bases and at J to 0 bases, leaving 8 bases not matched to a gene. Here the CDR3 DNA reads TGTGCCAGCAGCGCCAGCCAGGGACAGGGGGACTCTGGAAACACCATATATTTT. Translation: CASSASQGQGDSGNTIYF.

This clone was seen only a few times. The chain uses TRBV5-6 and TRBJ1-1, with D tentatively TRBD1 (6 bases). Germline V gives CDR1 SGHDT, CDR2 YYEEEE. The CDR3 runs to 13 residues. V dropped 4 bases and J dropped 1 base, with 8 bases sitting between them. The chain's CDR3 is CASSATGNTEAFF. The CDR3 coding sequence is TGTGCCAGCAGCGCGACAGGGAACACTGAAGCTTTCTTT.

The CDR3 spells CASTTGGSWADTQYF. CDR3 bases: TGTGCCAGCACCACAGGGGGCTCATGGGCAGATACGCAGTATTTT. The chain is built from TRBV6-5 and TRBJ2-3; 9 bases map to TRBD1. CDR3 length: 15 amino acids. Germline V lookup: CDR1 MNHEY, CDR2 SVGAGI. Germline trimming cut 7 bases from V and 4 bases from J; bases unmatched to any gene: 9.

This rearrangement joins TRBV9 to TRBJ2-5; D gene unclear. The CDR3 sequence is 14 residues long. V was clipped by 1 base and J by 2 bases, with 9 bases between them. Germline V gives CDR1 SGDLS, CDR2 YYNGEE. The CDR3 spells CASSVKALQETQYF. The CDR3 bases are TGTGCCAGCAGCGTAAAAGCCCTGCAAGAGACCCAGTACTTC.

The V and J genes are TRBV7-3 and TRBJ1-1, with D possibly matching TRBD1 (6 bases). Trimming stripped 5 bases from V and 1 base from J, with 8 bases between. Germline CDR1 is SGHTA and CDR2 is FQGTGA. The CDR3 is made up of 13 amino acids. The CDR3 is CASSADRNTEAFF. The CDR3 bases are TGTGCCAGCAGCGCGGACAGGAACACTGAAGCTTTCTTT.

CDR3: CAISSDGQGVSKETQYF. The CDR3 DNA reads as TGTGCCATCAGCAGTGACGGACAGGGAGTATCTAAGGAGACCCAGTACTTC. V is TRBV10-3 and J is TRBJ2-5; 8 bases fit TRBD1. Germline V CDR1 and CDR2: ENHRY, SYGVKD. This CDR3 spans 17 amino acids. J lost 5 bases, V lost 6 bases, and 17 bases had no gene match.

This chain joins TRBV5-8 and TRBJ1-5; TRBD1 is a possible D gene (5 bases). Germline-derived CDR1 and CDR2 are SGHTS and YDEGEE. The CDR3 loop spans 15 amino acids. V lost 2 bases to trimming and J lost 5 bases, with 14 bases between them. CDR3 protein: CASSFRGTAYQPQHF. CDR3 nucleotide sequence: TGTGCCAGCAGCTTTCGGGGGACCGCATATCAGCCCCAGCATTTT.